The entry below gives a single T cell receptor (beta chain) sequence along with its context. Its antigen is as yet unknown. This entry comes from a study of blood T cells in healthy people across ages. General observations from the study: Long-lived donors had more naive CD4+ cells and higher diversity than aged donors.

The CDR3 consists of 14 residues. Germline lookup yields CDR1 MDHEN and CDR2 SYDVKM. V gave up 6 bases and J gave up 0 bases; unmatched junction bases: 4. For the second PCR, which ran for 7 to 11 cycles, a sample-barcoded 5' primer and a J-beta primer mix were used. Template switching added a 12-random-nucleotide identifier to every cDNA molecule. Using its own MiXCR run on the 5' RACE reads, TCRdb lists one record per CDR3 protein. This sample has approximately 600,000 distinct CDR3 sequences; under 65% occur once, and the top ten carry approximately 40%. Input material: blood. The chain employs TRBV28 and TRBJ1-2; TRBD1 matches 7 bases. The TCR was taken from a man between 60 and 70 years old in good health. Here the CDR3 DNA reads TGTGCCAGCAGCGGGACAGAAGCTAACTATGGCTACACCTTC. It translates to CASSGTEANYGYTF.